These 28 T cell receptor beta chains were all obtained from the same sample, sequenced in a study of cytomegalovirus exposure and HLA in healthy donors. The PCR had 60 Vbeta and 13 Jbeta primers. TCRdb keeps only in-frame clones here, not all; method: immunoSEQ multiplex PCR. Here the sample spans about 160,000 clones, around 77% being singletons. Sequencing was performed on PBMCs. The receptor set was obtained from a woman aged 25 to 39 in good health and CMV-seronegative.

The V and J genes are TRBV6-5 and TRBJ1-2, with 7 positions matching TRBD1. The ends lost 4 bases at V and 4 bases at J; junction bases unmatched: 12. The CDR3 covers 16 residues. Per germline, CDR1 MNHEY and CDR2 SVGAGI. The CDR3 DNA follows: TGTGCCAGCAGTTCCCCGGACAGGATAATGCCCTATGGCTACACCTTC. Its protein is CASSSPDRIMPYGYTF.

The chain has TRBV27 and TRBJ2-7; 8 bases align to TRBD2. The CDR3 totals 15 residues. The V segment lost 6 bases and the J segment 3 bases; nucleotides outside the gene matches: 10. The germline CDR1 and CDR2 sequences are MNHEY and SMNVEV (reference sequence). For the CDR3, the DNA is TGTGCCAGCAGCCACCGACTAGCGCCACGCTACGAGCAGTACTTC. Translation: CASSHRLAPRYEQYF.

The genes are TRBV14 and TRBJ2-2; no definite D call. The length of the CDR3 is 13 residues. Trimming took 4 bases from V and 6 from J, leaving 9 bases between them. CDR1 is SGHDN and CDR2 is FVKESK in the germline V gene. This chain's CDR3 is CASSLLRSGELFF. The CDR3 region has the DNA TGTGCCAGCAGCCTCCTACGCTCCGGGGAGCTGTTTTTT.

V and J are TRBV7-7 and TRBJ2-2, with a weak D call TRBD2 (5 bases). The germline V gene encodes CDR1 SSHAT and CDR2 FNYEAQ (reference sequence). V was shortened by 0 bases and J by 1 base, with 18 bases between the two germline ends. CDR3 length: 19 residues. The CDR3 sequence: CASSLALDGLTRNTGELFF. The CDR3 DNA reads as TGTGCCAGCAGCTTAGCTCTTGACGGCCTCACTAGGAACACCGGGGAGCTGTTTTTT.

The CDR3 DNA is TGTGCCAGCAGGAACGAGCTTTGGAGAGCTTTCTTT. Its protein product is CASRNELWRAFF. V and J are TRBV6-5 and TRBJ1-1; D uncertain. The CDR3 loop spans 12 amino acids. V was clipped by 6 bases and J by 10 bases, with 15 bases between them. Germline CDR1 and CDR2: MNHEY and SVGAGI.

The chain couples TRBV25-1 to TRBJ1-6, with 10 positions matching TRBD1. Germline CDR1 reads MGHDK; CDR2 reads SYGVNS. The V gene end was trimmed by 1 base and the J gene end by 8 bases; junction bases not matched to a gene: 2. The CDR3 contains 15 residues. As DNA, the CDR3 is TGTGCCAGCAGTGAATCGGGACAGGGGTATTCACCCCTCCACTTT. Translating gives CASSESGQGYSPLHF.

This sequence joins TRBV9 and TRBJ2-5, with 12 positions matching TRBD2. Trimming removed 0 bases from V and 5 bases from J; junction bases left unmatched: 5. Germline V gene lookup returns CDR1 SGDLS and CDR2 YYNGEE. CDR3 length equals 16 residues. The DNA of the CDR3 is TGTGCCAGCAGCGTAGGGGCTAGCGGGAGGGCTGAGACCCAGTACTTC. Its translation is CASSVGASGRAETQYF.

The chain combines TRBV7-2 with TRBJ2-5; D is uncertain. The CDR3 is 11 residues long. CDR1 SGHTA and CDR2 FQGNSA come from the germline V gene. V was trimmed by 6 bases and J by 5 bases, leaving 7 bases between them. The CDR3, as DNA: TGTGCCAGCAGTCAACTGGAGACCCAGTACTTC. Translated, it gives CASSQLETQYF.

This clone was detected a few times. The V call is TRBV6-6, the J call TRBJ2-7; 9 nucleotides align to TRBD2. Germline values: CDR1 MNHNY, CDR2 SVGAGI (reference sequence). The junction had 11 bases not matched to a gene; V was cut back by 7 bases and J by 4 bases. The CDR3 is 15 amino acids. CDR3 coding DNA: TGTGCCAGCACAACACCCGGGACTAGCTATTACGAGCAGTACTTC. Amino acids: CASTTPGTSYYEQYF.

The chain links TRBV14 to TRBJ2-7; possible D gene TRBD1, 5 bases. Trimming pared 4 bases from V and 6 bases from J, leaving 13 bases between. The CDR3 extends over 13 amino acids. Per germline, CDR1 SGHDN and CDR2 FVKESK. CDR3 in DNA: TGTGCCAGCAGCCGCAACCAGGGTGGCGAGCAGTACTTC. Protein: CASSRNQGGEQYF.

This sequence joins TRBV9 and TRBJ1-3; no definite D call. The CDR3 loop spans 14 amino acids. V was clipped by 0 bases and J by 3 bases, with 7 bases between them. The germline V gene has CDR1 SGDLS and CDR2 YYNGEE. CDR3 DNA: TGTGCCAGCAGCGTAGACTCCGGTGGAAACACCATATATTTT. The encoded protein is CASSVDSGGNTIYF.

The CDR3: CASSVEEISSYNEQFF. The CDR3 coding sequence is TGTGCCAGCAGCGTAGAGGAGATCAGCTCCTACAATGAGCAGTTCTTC. The rearrangement joins TRBV9 to TRBJ2-1; no definite D call. Germline V CDR1 and CDR2: SGDLS, YYNGEE. There are 16 residues in the CDR3. V was pared by 0 bases and J by 0 bases, with 10 bases between.

This chain connects TRBV7-9 to TRBJ2-1; a weak D match, TRBD1 (6 bases). V was clipped by 7 bases and J by 9 bases, with 19 bases between them. Germline V CDR1 and CDR2: SEHNR, FQNEAQ (reference sequence). The CDR3 sequence is 14 residues long. The CDR3 nucleotides read TGTGCCAGCACGGGTCGGGCAGGGGCAGGTGAGCAGTTCTTC. Translated: CASTGRAGAGEQFF.

The V call is TRBV4-1, the J call TRBJ2-5; possibly TRBD2 for D (5 bases). V lost 0 bases and J lost 1, with 9 bases in between. The germline gives CDR1 MGHRA, CDR2 YSYEKL. This CDR3 is 15 amino acids long. As DNA, the CDR3 is TGCGCCAGCAGCCAAGATCCCGGGGTCCAAGAGACCCAGTACTTC. It yields the protein CASSQDPGVQETQYF.

This clone was found once. J is TRBJ2-3 and V is TRBV6-5; D remains ambiguous. Looked up from germline, CDR1 is MNHEY and CDR2 is SVGAGI. CDR3 length: 15 amino acids. V was pared by 2 bases and J by 2 bases, with 11 bases between. The CDR3 coding sequence is TGTGCCAGCAGTTACGAACTTCATACCACAGATACGCAGTATTTT. Translating gives CASSYELHTTDTQYF.

This clone was seen just once. The genes are TRBV27 and TRBJ2-7; D ambiguous. Germline CDR1 and CDR2: MNHEY and SMNVEV (reference sequence). The CDR3 contains 11 residues. Trimming took off 2 bases at V and 6 bases at J, with 5 bases between the two ends. The CDR3 loop is CASSLAGEQYF. Written as DNA, the CDR3 is TGTGCCAGCAGTTTAGCAGGCGAGCAGTACTTC.

V and J are TRBV7-2 and TRBJ2-3; TRBD2 is a possible D gene (6 bases). With 2 bases removed from V and 7 bases from J, the gap between germline ends came to 13 bases. The CDR3 totals 14 residues. CDR1 and CDR2 (germline): SGHTA, FQGNSA. The CDR3 nucleotides read TGTGCCAGCAGCTTATTGGGGGGAAGGAATACGCAGTATTTT. This codes for CASSLLGGRNTQYF. The full variable domain, rest sourced from reference TRBV7-2 and TRBJ2-3, is GAGVSQSPSNKVTEKGKDVELRCDPISGHTALYWYRQSLGQGLEFLIYFQGNSAPDKSGLPSDRFSAERTGGSVSTLTIQRTQQEDSAVYLCASSLLGGRNTQYFGPGTRLTVL.

This chain uses TRBV27 with TRBJ2-5, with 8 bases matching TRBD2. Per the germline V gene, CDR1 is MNHEY and CDR2 is SMNVEV (reference sequence). Germline trimming cut 2 bases from V and 4 bases from J; bases unmatched to any gene: 3. The CDR3 runs to 14 residues. CDR3 nucleotide sequence: TGTGCCAGCAGTTTAGGAGCGGGAGTAGAGACCCAGTACTTC. This translates into CASSLGAGVETQYF.

The gene calls are TRBV6-6 and TRBJ1-5; 10 bases fit TRBD1. The V segment lost 7 bases and the J segment 0 bases; nucleotides outside the gene matches: 6. This CDR3 is 16 amino acids long. The germline gives CDR1 MNHNY, CDR2 SVGAGI (reference sequence). CDR3 residues: CASTSDRGPSNQPQHF. DNA for the CDR3: TGTGCCAGCACTAGTGACAGGGGGCCTAGCAATCAGCCCCAGCATTTT.

This clone was counted only a few times. This chain joins TRBV4-2 and TRBJ2-2; D is perhaps TRBD2 (6 bases). Trimming stripped 4 bases from V and 4 bases from J, with 16 bases between. The CDR3 runs 16 residues. The germline CDR1 and CDR2 sequences are LGHNA and YNFKEQ. CDR3 protein: CASSPNRQGGTGELFF. The CDR3, as DNA: TGTGCCAGCAGCCCTAACCGGCAGGGAGGCACCGGGGAGCTGTTTTTT.

This chain uses TRBV7-8 with TRBJ2-5; D is undetermined. V lost 3 bases, J lost 4 bases, and 12 bases lay in between. The CDR3 is 14 residues long. Germline CDR1 and CDR2: SGHVS and FQNEAQ. This CDR3 reads CASSFTSGLETQYF. CDR3 nucleotides: TGTGCCAGCAGCTTTACGTCAGGCCTAGAGACCCAGTACTTC.

The chain joins TRBV19 to TRBJ1-4, with D unresolved. The V end lost 0 bases, the J end lost 8 bases, and 10 bases lay between the germline ends. Germline lookup yields CDR1 LNHDA and CDR2 SQIVND (reference sequence). The CDR3 sequence is 14 residues long. The CDR3: CASSIESWAEKLFF. In DNA form, the CDR3 reads TGTGCCAGTAGTATAGAATCCTGGGCCGAAAAACTGTTTTTT.

The J gene is TRBJ2-3, the V gene TRBV5-6, with TRBD1 identical over 7 bases. CDR1 and CDR2 (germline): SGHDT, YYEEEE. J lost 4 bases, V lost 4 bases, and 6 bases had no gene match. The CDR3 loop spans 14 amino acids. CDR3 coding DNA: TGTGCCAGCAGCGAAGGGGGCTGGGCAGATACGCAGTATTTT. The encoded protein is CASSEGGWADTQYF.

This sequence joins TRBV7-9 and TRBJ1-4; possible D gene TRBD1, 5 bases. The CDR3 consists of 14 residues. V dropped 5 bases and J dropped 7 bases, with 14 bases sitting between them. Per germline, CDR1 SEHNR and CDR2 FQNEAQ (reference sequence). CDR3 in amino acids: CASSQQGWGEKLFF. DNA of the CDR3: TGTGCCAGCAGCCAGCAGGGTTGGGGTGAAAAACTGTTTTTT.

The chain employs TRBV9 and TRBJ2-1; 12 bases align to TRBD2. V trimming: 3 bases; J trimming: 8 bases; junction bases outside the gene matches: 6. CDR1 SGDLS and CDR2 YYNGEE come from the germline V gene. The CDR3 spans 15 residues. CDR3 sequence reads: CASSASGGVPYEQFF. The CDR3 DNA reads as TGTGCCAGCAGCGCTAGCGGGGGGGTACCATATGAGCAGTTCTTC.

This clone has a handful of counts. CDR3 nucleotide sequence: TGTGCCAGCAGCTTGGCCTTTCAGGACTCCTACGAGCAGTACTTC. Translation gives CASSLAFQDSYEQYF. The rearrangement links TRBV5-4 to TRBJ2-7; D call uncertain. The V end lost 0 bases, the J end lost 0 bases, and 10 bases lay between the germline ends. Germline loops: CDR1 SGHNT, CDR2 YYREEE (reference sequence). The CDR3 is 15 residues long.

The chain uses TRBV27 and TRBJ2-7, with D unclear. Trimming stripped 5 bases from V and 0 bases from J, with 8 bases between. Germline assignment: CDR1 MNHEY and CDR2 SMNVEV (reference sequence). The CDR3 has 13 residues. Here the CDR3 DNA reads TGTGCCAGCAGTCCCAGAGGCTCCTACGAGCAGTACTTC. Amino acid sequence: CASSPRGSYEQYF.

In this sample, this clone turned up many times. Other DNA sequences within the sample encode an identical CDR3. The genes are TRBV5-1 and TRBJ1-1; D gene ambiguous. V was shortened by 0 bases and J by 1 base, with 7 bases between the two germline ends. CDR1 is SGHRS, CDR2 YFSETQ, per germline. The CDR3 is 14 amino acids. The CDR3 here is CASSLGAGNTEAFF. The CDR3, as DNA: TGCGCCAGCAGCTTGGGGGCGGGGAACACTGAAGCTTTCTTT. The full variable domain, completed using reference TRBV5-1 and TRBJ1-1, is KAGVTQTPRYLIKTRGQQVTLSCSPISGHRSVSWYQQTPGQGLQFLFEYFSETQRNKGNFPGRFSGRQFSNSRSEMNVSTLELGDSALYLCASSLGAGNTEAFFGQGTRLTVV.